Many counts were recorded for the clone carrying this T cell receptor beta chain. TCRdb re-clonotyped the PCR reads through MiXCR. This table has about 12,000 clones, 27% appearing once. The data originate from a study of metastatic and nonmetastatic thyroid tumors. Background on the study: The study looked at repertoires side by side in blood and in tumor or nodule tissue from malignant and benign thyroid patients.

The germline V and J ends were trimmed by 7 bases and 4 bases, with 12 bases remaining between them. Per germline, CDR1 LGHDT and CDR2 YNNKEL (reference sequence). This CDR3 is built from 13 residues. No patient had received any treatment before thyroid surgery. The receptor was derived from a female donor with papillary thyroid cancer or a benign thyroid nodule (not recorded which). Some clones in this sample may be carry-over from other donors' samples. Sequenced: tumor tissue. V gene TRBV3-1 combines with J gene TRBJ2-3, with D uncertain. As DNA, the CDR3 is TGTGCCAGCAAAACCCCCGCGGCAGATACGCAGTATTTT. Amino acid sequence: CASKTPAADTQYF.